The TCR beta chain described here comes from a study of graft-versus-host responses after intestinal transplantation. Turning to the study itself: Recipients received multivisceral, liver-intestinal, or isolated intestinal transplants. Every one of the recipients received anti-thymocyte globulin induction and afterwards took tacrolimus and steroids for around 3 years. Study-level points and caveats: Individuals who had graft-donor T cell macrochimerism had allografts that showed high graft-versus-host to host-versus-graft clonal ratios.

With respect to this clone: The antigen is not known.

Libraries were prepared by immunoSEQ multiplex PCR; TCRdb keeps only in-frame clonotypes and omits some of them. The sample holds over 100,000 clones, approximately 95% seen once. Sequenced here: unstimulated CD8+ T cells sorted from spleen or lymph node cells, sampled before intestinal transplant. The sequence was collected from a human donor who received an intestinal transplant.

The CDR3, as DNA: TGTGCCAGCAGTCAAACTGAAGGAAAACGGACCGGCTACACCTTC. Encoded protein: CASSQTEGKRTGYTF. The rearrangement uses TRBV11-2 and TRBJ1-2; D is uncertain. There are 15 residues in the CDR3. V was trimmed by 6 bases and J by 8 bases, leaving 22 bases between them. Germline V gene sequence: CDR1 SGHAT, CDR2 FQNNGV.